This is a list of T cell receptor beta chains from one sample in a study of OX40 agonist ivuxolimab in advanced cancers. Sequencing was performed with immunoSEQ multiplex PCR; in TCRdb, only in-frame clones are kept and a portion is missing. The sample shows 52,000 or so clones, roughly 82% of them seen only once. Sample: CD4+ or CD8+ T cells sorted from blood, taken in a trial of the OX40 agonist ivuxolimab. These receptors came from an adult with an advanced solid tumor such as melanoma, head and neck, liver or kidney cancer. Each CDR3 is given with its conserved first and last residue. Fields, in order: clone size, D gene, J gene, V gene, CDR3 protein, CDR3 DNA. The D gene is left open where the match is weak. Clone sizes are given selectively: once, few, many, or a class where the clone is expanded.

.,.,TRBJ1-5,TRBV7-8,CASSTSDSSNQPQHF,TGTGCCAGCAGCACCTCGGACAGTAGCAATCAGCCCCAGCATTTT
few,TRBD2,TRBJ2-1,TRBV10-3,CAISRLAGGTEYEQFF,TGTGCCATCAGCCGACTAGCGGGGGGAACAGAGTATGAGCAGTTCTTC
.,.,TRBJ2-7,TRBV15,CATSREGAGSYEQYF,TGTGCCACCAGCAGAGAGGGGGCGGGCTCCTACGAGCAGTACTTC
few,TRBD1,TRBJ2-5,TRBV7-2,CASSLGGDRQETQYF,TGTGCCAGCAGCTTAGGAGGGGACAGGCAAGAGACCCAGTACTTC
.,TRBD1,TRBJ1-2,TRBV6-1,CASSVGQGAYGYTF,TGTGCCAGCAGCGTAGGACAGGGGGCGTATGGCTACACCTTC
few,.,TRBJ1-1,TRBV6-5,CASSSNRPRNTEAFF,TGTGCCAGCAGTTCGAACCGTCCACGGAACACTGAAGCTTTCTTT
.,TRBD1,TRBJ2-1,TRBV5-4,CASSLKTGPRAYNEQFF,TGTGCCAGCAGCTTGAAGACAGGGCCCCGAGCCTACAATGAGCAGTTCTTC
.,.,TRBJ1-2,TRBV7-9,CASSLKAGSNYGYTF,TGTGCCAGCAGCTTAAAAGCAGGCTCCAACTATGGCTACACCTTC
.,.,TRBJ1-4,TRBV9,CASSVEGGLATNEKLFF,TGTGCCAGCAGCGTAGAAGGGGGACTAGCAACTAATGAAAAACTGTTTTTT
.,.,TRBJ2-5,TRBV2,CASPAGETQYF,TGTGCCAGCCCGGCCGGGGAGACCCAGTACTTC
few,TRBD2,TRBJ2-3,TRBV5-1,CASSLASSGPPDTQYF,TGCGCCAGCAGCTTGGCCTCTAGCGGGCCCCCGGATACGCAGTATTTT
.,TRBD2,TRBJ2-3,TRBV5-6,CASSLVGTSGPLGTDTQYF,TGTGCCAGCAGCTTGGTTGGGACTAGCGGACCCCTGGGGACAGATACGCAGTATTTT
.,.,TRBJ1-5,TRBV7-2,CASSAAWGQPQHF,TGTGCCAGCAGCGCAGCCTGGGGCCAGCCCCAGCATTTT
.,TRBD1,TRBJ1-1,TRBV19,CASSPTWGQGTAEAFF,TGTGCCAGTAGTCCAACCTGGGGACAGGGGACCGCTGAAGCTTTCTTT
.,.,TRBJ1-2,TRBV6-1,CASSRTVVYGYTF,TGTGCCAGCAGTCGGACGGTCGTCTATGGCTACACCTTC
.,TRBD1,TRBJ1-2,TRBV28,CASSLFSRLGDRAHGYTF,TGTGCCAGCAGTTTATTCTCTCGGTTGGGGGACAGGGCCCATGGCTACACCTTC
.,TRBD2,TRBJ2-3,TRBV7-2,CASSLLAGGPDTQYF,TGTGCCAGCAGCCTACTAGCGGGGGGGCCAGATACGCAGTATTTT
once,.,TRBJ2-7,TRBV30,CAWLGGTGEQYF,TGTGCCTGGTTGGGTGGTACGGGCGAGCAGTACTTC
.,.,TRBJ2-7,TRBV7-2,CASSLSQNSYEQYF,TGTGCCAGCAGCTTAAGTCAAAACTCCTACGAGCAGTACTTC
few,.,TRBJ2-1,TRBV11-2,CASSYLRDSENEQFF,TGTGCCAGCAGTTACCTCCGGGACTCCGAGAATGAGCAGTTCTTC
.,.,TRBJ2-3,TRBV28,CASSELTGWANTQYF,TGTGCCAGCAGTGAGCTTACAGGGTGGGCGAATACGCAGTATTTT
.,.,TRBJ2-7,TRBV19,CASSIGGEQYF,TGTGCCAGTAGTATCGGGGGCGAGCAGTACTTC
few,TRBD1,TRBJ1-5,TRBV18,CASSPSLGQGAQPQHF,TGTGCCAGCTCACCTTCCCTGGGACAGGGAGCACAGCCCCAGCATTTT